These 23 T cell receptor beta chains were sequenced from one sample in a study of blood T cell repertoires in COVID-19. Measured with immunoSEQ multiplex PCR; TCRdb has only the in-frame clones, and not every one. The data contain about 190,000 clones, roughly nine tenths of them singletons. The sequenced sample was peripheral blood. Receptor source: a man in his thirties or forties with acute or convalescent COVID-19.

V and J are TRBV2 and TRBJ1-2; weak D call: TRBD1 (5 bases). The V gene's germline CDR1 is SNHLY and CDR2 FYNNEI. The V end lost 11 bases, the J end lost 8 bases, and 15 bases lay between the germline ends. This CDR3 comprises 11 residues. In nucleotides, the CDR3 is TGTGCCGGTCGGGGGGTGCAGGGCTACACCTTC. It yields the protein CAGRGVQGYTF.

This chain links TRBV27 with TRBJ1-4, with 8 bases identical to TRBD1. V lost 4 bases, J lost 6 bases, and 10 bases stayed unmatched. Germline V gene lookup returns CDR1 MNHEY and CDR2 SMNVEV (reference sequence). The CDR3 loop spans 16 amino acids. In DNA, the CDR3 is TGTGCCAGCAGTTCGGTGGACAGGGTCCGGGATGAAAAACTGTTTTTT. As protein: CASSSVDRVRDEKLFF.

This chain joins TRBV11-2 and TRBJ2-1, with D hard to call. This CDR3 is built from 13 residues. Germline CDR1 reads SGHAT; CDR2 reads FQNNGV. Trimming left V 4 bases short and J 9 bases short, with 13 bases between. The CDR3 bases are TGTGCCAGCAGCTCAGTTAGCATCGGTGAGCAGTTCTTC. The encoded protein is CASSSVSIGEQFF.

This chain links TRBV5-6 with TRBJ2-4; 10 bases align to TRBD1. CDR1 is SGHDT, CDR2 YYEEEE, per germline. V dropped 3 bases and J dropped 5; count of bases not matched to a gene: 11. The CDR3 sequence is 17 residues long. The CDR3 DNA reads TGTGCCAGCAGCTCTCGCTACCGGGACAGGGGACAAAACATTCAGTACTTC. It is translated as CASSSRYRDRGQNIQYF.

This sequence joins TRBV19 and TRBJ1-1, with D possibly matching TRBD1 (5 bases). Trimming left V 4 bases short and J 5 bases short, with 8 bases between. This CDR3 comprises 12 residues. The germline V gene encodes CDR1 LNHDA and CDR2 SQIVND (reference sequence). DNA for the CDR3: TGTGCCAGTAGTACGAGACAGACTGAAGCTTTCTTT. It translates to CASSTRQTEAFF.

This clone was seen only once. The chain combines TRBV3-1 (or the pseudogene TRBV3-2) with TRBJ1-2; TRBD1 is a possible D gene (5 bases). V was shortened by 2 bases and J by 4 bases, with 14 bases between the two germline ends. Germline CDR1 is LGHDT and CDR2 is YNNKEL (reference sequence). The CDR3 has 15 residues. For the CDR3, the DNA is TGTGCCAGCAGCCAAAGGTCAGGGTCCGCCTATGGCTACACCTTC. It specifies CASSQRSGSAYGYTF.

The gene calls are TRBV5-6 and TRBJ2-5; tentative D call: TRBD2 (6 bases). The V and J ends lost 1 base and 7 bases respectively, with 8 bases between them. The CDR3 has 12 residues. Per the germline V gene, CDR1 is SGHDT and CDR2 is YYEEEE. Here the CDR3 DNA reads TGTGCCAGCAGCTTGCCCGGGGGGACCCAGTACTTC. Translation gives CASSLPGGTQYF.

CDR3 amino acids: CASTRADWGGQHGYTF. The CDR3 coding sequence is TGTGCCAGTACGCGTGCGGATTGGGGGGGCCAGCATGGCTACACCTTC. The gene calls are TRBV19 and TRBJ1-2, with D possibly matching TRBD1 (6 bases). Germline CDR1 reads LNHDA; CDR2 reads SQIVND (reference sequence). The CDR3 runs 16 residues. The V and J ends lost 7 bases and 6 bases respectively, with 24 bases between them.

The chain uses TRBV30 and TRBJ1-1, with 7 bases aligning to TRBD1. The CDR3 totals 11 residues. V dropped 0 bases and J dropped 10; count of bases not matched to a gene: 2. Germline V CDR1 and CDR2: GTSNPN, SVGIG (reference sequence). The CDR3 is CAWSVQGRAFF. In nucleotides, the CDR3 is TGTGCCTGGAGTGTACAGGGGAGAGCTTTCTTT.

The V and J genes are TRBV5-4 and TRBJ2-5, with 10 bases fitting TRBD1. The length of the CDR3 is 14 residues. The junction had 5 bases not matched to a gene; V was cut back by 4 bases and J by 5 bases. Germline V gene lookup returns CDR1 SGHNT and CDR2 YYREEE (reference sequence). CDR3 DNA: TGTGCCAGCAGCGCGACAGGGGGCTTGGAGACCCAGTACTTC. This translates into CASSATGGLETQYF. Combining the CDR3 with reference TRBV5-4 and TRBJ2-5 gives the whole variable domain ETGVTQSPTHLIKTRGQQVTLRCSSQSGHNTVSWYQQALGQGPQFIFQYYREEENGRGNFPPRFSGLQFPNYSSELNVNALELDDSALYLCASSATGGLETQYFGPGTRLLVL.

This chain uses TRBV25-1 with TRBJ2-7, with a weak D call TRBD1 (6 bases). Trimming removed 4 bases from V and 0 bases from J, with 10 bases in between. Germline V lookup: CDR1 MGHDK, CDR2 SYGVNS. The CDR3 extends over 14 amino acids. The CDR3 nucleotides read TGTGCCAGCAGTGTGGACAGCCGCTCCTACGAGCAGTACTTC. This encodes CASSVDSRSYEQYF.

The V and J genes are TRBV9 and TRBJ1-1; D perhaps matches TRBD1 (6 bases). With 4 bases removed from V and 0 bases from J, the gap between germline ends came to 13 bases. The CDR3 sequence is 15 residues long. Germline assignment: CDR1 SGDLS and CDR2 YYNGEE. The DNA for the CDR3 is TGTGCCAGCAGCTCTCGACAGGTCATGAACACTGAAGCTTTCTTT. Translated: CASSSRQVMNTEAFF. Full variable domain (rest looked up from reference TRBV9 and TRBJ1-1): DSGVTQTPKHLITATGQRVTLRCSPRSGDLSVYWYQQSLDQGLQFLIQYYNGEERAKGNILERFSAQQFPDLHSELNLSSLELGDSALYFCASSSRQVMNTEAFFGQGTRLTVV.

The genes are TRBV2 and TRBJ1-3, with D unresolved. The length of the CDR3 is 17 residues. V lost 8 bases and J lost 0, with 20 bases in between. Germline V CDR1 and CDR2: SNHLY, FYNNEI. For the CDR3, the DNA is TGTGCCAGCCTTAAAGTGGAGACGGAGTACTCTGGAAACACCATATATTTT. Translation: CASLKVETEYSGNTIYF.

The V call is TRBV7-9, the J call TRBJ1-1, with 8 bases fitting TRBD1. CDR1 is SEHNR and CDR2 is FQNEAQ in the germline V gene (reference sequence). The CDR3 is 13 residues long. V was pared by 4 bases and J by 10 bases, with 8 bases of the junction left unmatched. CDR3 DNA: TGTGCCAGCAGCTGGGGTGACAGGGGAGGAGCTTTCTTT. Its translation is CASSWGDRGGAFF.

The chain links TRBV27 to TRBJ2-3, with D possibly TRBD1 on 6 matching bases. V lost 2 bases to trimming and J lost 3 bases, with 15 bases between them. This CDR3 is built from 16 residues. The V gene's germline CDR1 is MNHEY and CDR2 SMNVEV (reference sequence). CDR3 coding DNA: TGTGCCAGCAGTTTACTCCCCTTGGGGGCTACAGATACGCAGTATTTT. It encodes CASSLLPLGATDTQYF.

This clone has more than one count but fewer than ten. This rearrangement joins TRBV5-6 to TRBJ2-3, with D possibly TRBD2 on 6 matching bases. The length of the CDR3 is 13 residues. Germline V gives CDR1 SGHDT, CDR2 YYEEEE. Deletions cut 4 bases from V and 0 bases from J, with 6 bases between. The CDR3 here is CASSLASTDTQYF. The CDR3 DNA sequence: TGTGCCAGCAGCCTAGCGAGCACAGATACGCAGTATTTT.

CDR3 nucleotide sequence: TGTGCCAGCAGTTCGGCATCCGGGACAAAAGCAACTAATGAAAAACTGTTTTTT. Translated, it gives CASSSASGTKATNEKLFF. J is TRBJ1-4 and V is TRBV27; D is possibly TRBD1 (6 bases). With 4 bases removed from V and 0 bases from J, the gap between germline ends came to 18 bases. The V gene's germline CDR1 is MNHEY and CDR2 SMNVEV (reference sequence). This CDR3 has 18 residues.

This chain joins TRBV4-1 and TRBJ2-1, with TRBD2 identical over 8 bases. The V and J ends lost 4 bases and 3 bases, in that order; junction bases with no gene match: 11. Germline CDR1 reads MGHRA; CDR2 reads YSYEKL. This CDR3 spans 17 amino acids. The CDR3 coding sequence is TGCGCCAGCAGCCCACCTTATGGCGGGGGGAACTACAATGAGCAGTTCTTC. Translation: CASSPPYGGGNYNEQFF.

This clone was seen only once. One junction end does not reproduce the germline sequence, and a read error may be involved. This sample includes further DNA sequences coding for the same CDR3. This chain connects TRBV3-1 (or the pseudogene TRBV3-2) to TRBJ2-7; 9 nucleotides match TRBD2. The CDR3 loop spans 15 amino acids. Looked up from germline, CDR1 is LGHDT and CDR2 is YNNKEL (reference sequence). The CDR3 coding sequence is TGTGCCAGCAGCCAGAGGACTAGCGACACCTACGAACAGTACTTC. Amino acids: CASSQRTSDTYEQYF.

The rearrangement uses TRBV2 and TRBJ2-7; D might be TRBD1 (6 bases). This CDR3 is 14 amino acids long. Per germline, CDR1 SNHLY and CDR2 FYNNEI. V was shortened by 4 bases and J by 4 bases, with 14 bases between the two germline ends. The CDR3 nucleotides read TGTGCCAGCAGTGCGGAACAGGGTAGTTACGAGCAGTACTTC. It codes for CASSAEQGSYEQYF.

The rearrangement joins TRBV5-5 to TRBJ2-5; 10 bases align to TRBD1. The J segment lost 5 bases and the V segment lost 7 bases, leaving 17 bases of the junction unmatched. This CDR3 has 17 residues. Per the germline V gene, CDR1 is SGHKS and CDR2 is YYEKEE (reference sequence). The CDR3 loop is CASCSGTGVIRLETQYF. In DNA, the CDR3 is TGTGCCAGCTGCTCCGGGACAGGGGTTATAAGATTGGAGACCCAGTACTTC.

This chain joins TRBV6-5 and TRBJ1-1, with D unclear. This CDR3 has 15 amino acids. V was shortened by 7 bases and J by 1 base, with 16 bases between the two germline ends. The germline V gene encodes CDR1 MNHEY and CDR2 SVGAGI. Here the CDR3 reads CASTPAPRRNTEAFF. The CDR3 bases are TGTGCCAGCACCCCAGCCCCTAGGCGGAACACTGAAGCTTTCTTT.

The V call is TRBV9, the J call TRBJ2-2; D remains ambiguous. There are 16 residues in the CDR3. V was shortened by 3 bases and J by 0 bases, with 12 bases between the two germline ends. Germline V gene data show CDR1 as SGDLS and CDR2 as YYNGEE. In DNA, the CDR3 is TGTGCCAGCAGCGCAAGACACAACCCGAACACCGGGGAGCTGTTTTTT. Its protein is CASSARHNPNTGELFF.